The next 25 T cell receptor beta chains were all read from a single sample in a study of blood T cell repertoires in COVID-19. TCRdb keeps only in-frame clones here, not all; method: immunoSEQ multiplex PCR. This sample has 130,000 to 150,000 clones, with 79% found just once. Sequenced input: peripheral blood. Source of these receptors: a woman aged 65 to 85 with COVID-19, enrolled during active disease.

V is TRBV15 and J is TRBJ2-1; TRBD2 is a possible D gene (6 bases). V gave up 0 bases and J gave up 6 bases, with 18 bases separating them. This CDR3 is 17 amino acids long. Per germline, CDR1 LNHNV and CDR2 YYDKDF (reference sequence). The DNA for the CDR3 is TGTGCCACCAGCAGAGATTCTGGGGGGATCCACAGCAATGAGCAGTTCTTC. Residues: CATSRDSGGIHSNEQFF.

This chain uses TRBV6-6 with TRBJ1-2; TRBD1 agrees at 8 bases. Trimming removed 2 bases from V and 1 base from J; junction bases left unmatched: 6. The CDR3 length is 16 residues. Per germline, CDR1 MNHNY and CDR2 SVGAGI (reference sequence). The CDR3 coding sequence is TGTGCCAGCAGTTACGGTACAGGGGGGCGTAACTATGGCTACACCTTC. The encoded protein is CASSYGTGGRNYGYTF.

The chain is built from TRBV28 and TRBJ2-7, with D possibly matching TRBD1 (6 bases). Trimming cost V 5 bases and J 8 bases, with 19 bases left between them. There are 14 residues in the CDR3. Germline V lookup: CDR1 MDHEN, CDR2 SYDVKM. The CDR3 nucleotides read TGTGCCAGCAGTCCGACAGGCGCCAGGGGACAGCAGTACTTC. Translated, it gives CASSPTGARGQQYF.

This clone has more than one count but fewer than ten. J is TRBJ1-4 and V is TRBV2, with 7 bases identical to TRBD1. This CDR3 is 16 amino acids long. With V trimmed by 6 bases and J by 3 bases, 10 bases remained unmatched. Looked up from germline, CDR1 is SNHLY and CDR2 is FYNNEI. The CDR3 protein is CASRPPGGWSNEKLFF. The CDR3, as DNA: TGTGCCAGCAGACCCCCAGGGGGATGGTCTAATGAAAAACTGTTTTTT.

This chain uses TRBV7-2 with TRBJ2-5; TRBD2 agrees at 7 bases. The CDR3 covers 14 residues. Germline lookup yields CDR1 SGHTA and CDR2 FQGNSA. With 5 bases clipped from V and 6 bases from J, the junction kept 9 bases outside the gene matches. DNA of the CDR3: TGTGCCAGCAGCCAGACCGCTAGCGGACAGACCCAGTACTTC. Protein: CASSQTASGQTQYF.

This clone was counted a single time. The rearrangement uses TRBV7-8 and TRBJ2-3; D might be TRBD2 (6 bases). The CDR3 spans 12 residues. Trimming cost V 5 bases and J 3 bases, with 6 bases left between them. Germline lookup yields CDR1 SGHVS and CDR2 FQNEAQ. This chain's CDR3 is CASSRETDTQYF. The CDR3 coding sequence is TGTGCCAGCAGCCGGGAGACAGATACGCAGTATTTT.

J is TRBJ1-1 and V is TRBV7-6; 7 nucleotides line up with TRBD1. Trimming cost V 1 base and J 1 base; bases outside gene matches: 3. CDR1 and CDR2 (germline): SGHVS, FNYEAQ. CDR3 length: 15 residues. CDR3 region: CASSLEGTANTEAFF. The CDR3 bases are TGTGCCAGCAGCTTAGAAGGGACAGCGAACACTGAAGCTTTCTTT.

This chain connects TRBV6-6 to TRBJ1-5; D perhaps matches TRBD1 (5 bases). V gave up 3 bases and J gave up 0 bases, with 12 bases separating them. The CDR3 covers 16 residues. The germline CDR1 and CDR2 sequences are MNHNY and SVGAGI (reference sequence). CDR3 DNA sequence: TGTGCCAGCAGTTATGGTCAGGGATATAGCAATCAGCCCCAGCATTTT. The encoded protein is CASSYGQGYSNQPQHF.

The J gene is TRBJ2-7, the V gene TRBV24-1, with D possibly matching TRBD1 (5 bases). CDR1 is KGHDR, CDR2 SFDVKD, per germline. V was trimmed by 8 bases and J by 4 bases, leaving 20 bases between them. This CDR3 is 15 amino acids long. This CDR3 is CATNVQVRQQYEQYF. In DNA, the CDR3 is TGTGCCACCAATGTACAAGTCAGACAGCAATACGAGCAGTACTTC.

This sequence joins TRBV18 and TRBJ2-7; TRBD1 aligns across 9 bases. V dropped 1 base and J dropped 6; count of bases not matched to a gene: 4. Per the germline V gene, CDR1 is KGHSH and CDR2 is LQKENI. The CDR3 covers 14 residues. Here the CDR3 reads CASSPLQGAGEQYF. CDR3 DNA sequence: TGTGCCAGCTCACCACTACAGGGGGCTGGCGAGCAGTACTTC.

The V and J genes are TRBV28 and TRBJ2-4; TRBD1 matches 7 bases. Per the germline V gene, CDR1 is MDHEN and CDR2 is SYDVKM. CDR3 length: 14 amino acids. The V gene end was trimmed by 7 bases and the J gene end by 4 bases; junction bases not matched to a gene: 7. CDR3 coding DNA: TGTGCCAGCACCACAGCGACAGGGAAAAACATTCAGTACTTC. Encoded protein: CASTTATGKNIQYF.

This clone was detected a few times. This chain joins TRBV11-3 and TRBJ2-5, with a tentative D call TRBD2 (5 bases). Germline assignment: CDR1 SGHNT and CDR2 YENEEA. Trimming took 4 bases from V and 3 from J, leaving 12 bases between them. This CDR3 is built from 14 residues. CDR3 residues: CASSSSGGEETQYF. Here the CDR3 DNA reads TGTGCCAGCAGCTCCTCAGGAGGAGAAGAGACCCAGTACTTC.

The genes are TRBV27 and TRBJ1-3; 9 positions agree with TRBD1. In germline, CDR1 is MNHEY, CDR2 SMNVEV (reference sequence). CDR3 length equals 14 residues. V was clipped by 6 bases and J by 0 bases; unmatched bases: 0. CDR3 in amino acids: CASRTGGSGNTIYF. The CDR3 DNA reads TGTGCCAGCAGGACAGGGGGCTCTGGAAACACCATATATTTT.

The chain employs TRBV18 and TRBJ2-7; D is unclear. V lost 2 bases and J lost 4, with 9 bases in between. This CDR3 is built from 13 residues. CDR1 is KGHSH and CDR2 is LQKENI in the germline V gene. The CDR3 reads CASSPGTDYEQYF. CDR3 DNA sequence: TGTGCCAGCTCACCAGGTACAGATTACGAGCAGTACTTC.

CDR3 DNA sequence: TGTGCCAGCAGCCATTTCCCCCTTACTAGCGGGGTAAGAAATGAGCAGTTCTTC. This gives the protein CASSHFPLTSGVRNEQFF. The rearrangement joins TRBV3-1 (or the pseudogene TRBV3-2) to TRBJ2-1; 10 bases match TRBD2. The trim removed 3 bases at V and 7 bases at J, leaving 15 bases unmatched. Per the germline V gene, CDR1 is LGHDT and CDR2 is YNNKEL (reference sequence). The length of the CDR3 is 18 residues.

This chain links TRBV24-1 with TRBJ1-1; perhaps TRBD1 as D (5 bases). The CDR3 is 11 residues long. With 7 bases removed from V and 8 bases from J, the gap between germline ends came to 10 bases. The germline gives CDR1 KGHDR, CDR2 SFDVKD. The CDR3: CATRRGEEAFF. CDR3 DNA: TGTGCCACCAGGCGGGGGGAGGAAGCTTTCTTT.

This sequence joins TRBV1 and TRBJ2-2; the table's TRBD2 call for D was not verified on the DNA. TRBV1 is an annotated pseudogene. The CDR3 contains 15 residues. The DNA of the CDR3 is TGCACCAGCAGCCCCGGGACTCCGGGCACCGGGGAGCTGTTTTTT. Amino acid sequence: CTSSPGTPGTGELFF.

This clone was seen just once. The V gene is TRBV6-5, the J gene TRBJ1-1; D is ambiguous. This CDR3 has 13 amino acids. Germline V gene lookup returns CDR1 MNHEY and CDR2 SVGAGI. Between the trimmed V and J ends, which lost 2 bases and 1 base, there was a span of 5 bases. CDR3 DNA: TGTGCCAGCAGTTACACGGGGAACACTGAAGCTTTCTTT. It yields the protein CASSYTGNTEAFF.

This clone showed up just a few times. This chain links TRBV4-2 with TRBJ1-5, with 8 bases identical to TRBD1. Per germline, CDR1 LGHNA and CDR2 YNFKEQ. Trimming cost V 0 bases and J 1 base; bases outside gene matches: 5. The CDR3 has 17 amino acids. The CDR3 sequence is CASSQDGTGGSNQPQHF. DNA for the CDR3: TGTGCCAGCAGCCAAGACGGGACAGGAGGGAGCAATCAGCCCCAGCATTTT.

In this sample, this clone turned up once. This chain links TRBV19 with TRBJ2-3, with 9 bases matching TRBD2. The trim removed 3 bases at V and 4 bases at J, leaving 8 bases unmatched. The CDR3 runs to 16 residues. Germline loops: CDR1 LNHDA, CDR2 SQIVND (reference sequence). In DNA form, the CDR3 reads TGTGCCAGTAGTATCGGGGCGGGGGGGCCCGCAGATACGCAGTATTTT. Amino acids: CASSIGAGGPADTQYF.

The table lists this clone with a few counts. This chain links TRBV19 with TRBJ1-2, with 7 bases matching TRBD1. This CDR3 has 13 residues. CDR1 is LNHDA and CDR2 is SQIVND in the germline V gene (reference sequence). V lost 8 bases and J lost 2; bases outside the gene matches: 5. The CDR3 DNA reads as TGTGCCAGTCACCCACAGGGGAACTATGGCTACACCTTC. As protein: CASHPQGNYGYTF.

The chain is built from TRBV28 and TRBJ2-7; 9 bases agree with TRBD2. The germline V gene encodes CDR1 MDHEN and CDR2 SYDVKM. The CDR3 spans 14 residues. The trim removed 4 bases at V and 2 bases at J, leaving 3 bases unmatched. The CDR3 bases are TGTGCCAGCAGTTGGCTAGCGGGAACCTACGAGCAGTACTTC. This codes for CASSWLAGTYEQYF.

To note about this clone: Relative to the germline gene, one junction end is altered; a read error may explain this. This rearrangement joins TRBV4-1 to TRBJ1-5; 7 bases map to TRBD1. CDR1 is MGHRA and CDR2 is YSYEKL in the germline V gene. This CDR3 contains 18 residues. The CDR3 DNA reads TGCGCCCGCAGCCACGCGGGGGGGCCAGGGGGACGGGATCAGCCCCAGCATTTT. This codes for CARSHAGGPGGRDQPQHF.

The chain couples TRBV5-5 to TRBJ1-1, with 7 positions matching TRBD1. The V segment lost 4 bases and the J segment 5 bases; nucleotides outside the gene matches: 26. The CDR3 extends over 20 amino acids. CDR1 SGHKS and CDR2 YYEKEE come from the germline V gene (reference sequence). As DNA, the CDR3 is TGTGCCAGCAGCGAGACGGGAGTGAGAACAGGGGACACTCGGCGAACTGAAGCTTTCTTT. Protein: CASSETGVRTGDTRRTEAFF. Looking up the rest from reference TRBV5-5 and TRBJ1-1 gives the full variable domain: DAGVTQSPTHLIKTRGQQVTLRCSPISGHKSVSWYQQVLGQGPQFIFQYYEKEERGRGNFPDRFSARQFPNYSSELNVNALLLGDSALYLCASSETGVRTGDTRRTEAFFGQGTRLTVV.

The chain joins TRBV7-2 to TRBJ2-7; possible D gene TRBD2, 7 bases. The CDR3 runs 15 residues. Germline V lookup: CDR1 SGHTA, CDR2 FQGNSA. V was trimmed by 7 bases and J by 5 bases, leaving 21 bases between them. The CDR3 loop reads CASIPAGAKRDEQYF. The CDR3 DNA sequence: TGTGCCAGCATCCCCGCGGGGGCCAAGAGGGACGAGCAGTACTTC.